This T cell receptor beta chain is drawn from a study of blood T cell repertoires in COVID-19. Looking at the study overall: Acute and convalescent COVID-19 specimens originated in the United States, Italy and Spain. PBMCs, B-cell-depleted T cells, or T cells provided the cDNA or gDNA that made up the material.

This clone was detected only once. Trimming removed 3 bases at V and 6 bases at J, with 12 bases between. The CDR3 extends over 13 amino acids. Germline-derived CDR1 and CDR2 are SGDLS and YYNGEE. Authors' analysis steps: Nucleated cell number was recorded as an estimate derived from reference gene primer amplification. Sequencing used immunoSEQ multiplex PCR; TCRdb keeps in-frame clones, though not all of them. V and J calls and clone size are given by that table; D and trimming were obtained from the DNA. The data contain approximately 200,000 clones, roughly 84% of them singletons. This TCR derives from a woman between 25 and 40 years old who had recovered from COVID-19. This sequence joins TRBV9 and TRBJ1-1; D is perhaps TRBD1 (5 bases). Material for sequencing was peripheral blood. The CDR3 nucleotides are TGTGCCAGCAGCGCGGCAGGGTTCTCTGAAGCTTTCTTT. Amino acid sequence: CASSAAGFSEAFF.